The 10 T cell receptor beta chains below all came from one sample that was sequenced in a study of blood T cell repertoires in COVID-19 (dated by TCRdb to about 2020). Libraries were prepared through the immunoSEQ multiplex PCR assay. The source is immuneACCESS, and TCRdb retained only in-frame sequences with V and J called. Part of the clones is not carried over; for the studies checked, unresolved V genes explain less than half of this, and the remainder is unexplained. The sample table records 50,000 to 70,000 clones; 80% to 95% of these occur just once. Clones ranked in the top ten supply around 8.4% of the sample. The sequencing input was peripheral blood. These receptor sequences come from a woman older than 75 with active COVID-19.

J is TRBJ1-1 and V is TRBV4-1; D perhaps matches TRBD1 (6 bases). CDR3 length equals 16 residues. V lost 1 base, J lost 1 base, and 13 bases lay in between. Per the germline V gene, CDR1 is MGHRA and CDR2 is YSYEKL. The DNA of the CDR3 is TGCGCCAGCAGCCAAGCGAGGGGGAGAGAGAACACTGAAGCTTTCTTT. This gives the protein CASSQARGRENTEAFF.

The J gene is TRBJ1-2, the V gene TRBV5-1; 10 nucleotides line up with TRBD1. After removal of 4 bases from V and 4 bases from J, the junction contained 7 bases not matched to a gene. The CDR3 contains 15 residues. The V gene's germline CDR1 is SGHRS and CDR2 YFSETQ. CDR3 bases: TGCGCCAGCAGCGCTCGACAGGGGGCGCCCTATGGCTACACCTTC. Protein product: CASSARQGAPYGYTF. The full variable domain, rest sourced from reference TRBV5-1 and TRBJ1-2, is KAGVTQTPRYLIKTRGQQVTLSCSPISGHRSVSWYQQTPGQGLQFLFEYFSETQRNKGNFPGRFSGRQFSNSRSEMNVSTLELGDSALYLCASSARQGAPYGYTFGSGTRLTVV.

The table lists this clone with a count of one. The chain combines TRBV5-1 with TRBJ2-5; 12 nucleotides align to TRBD1. Germline CDR1 reads SGHRS; CDR2 reads YFSETQ. There are 15 residues in the CDR3. V was clipped by 5 bases and J by 3 bases; unmatched bases: 5. The chain's CDR3 is CASSWDRGREETQYF. The DNA for the CDR3 is TGCGCCAGCAGTTGGGACAGGGGGCGCGAAGAGACCCAGTACTTC.

The chain is built from TRBV5-4 and TRBJ2-5; 7 nucleotides agree with TRBD1. The J segment lost 3 bases and the V segment lost 1 base, leaving 6 bases of the junction unmatched. CDR1 and CDR2 from the germline V gene are SGHNT and YYREEE (reference sequence). The CDR3 spans 15 residues. The CDR3 loop is CASSLRGQIKETQYF. The CDR3 DNA reads as TGTGCCAGCAGCTTGAGGGGACAGATTAAAGAGACCCAGTACTTC.

The J gene is TRBJ2-5, the V gene TRBV19; D not resolved. CDR1 and CDR2 (germline): LNHDA, SQIVND (reference sequence). V was cut by 1 base and J by 9 bases, with 12 bases left in between. This CDR3 has 13 residues. The CDR3 loop is CASSIGSRRAQYF. CDR3 DNA: TGTGCCAGTAGTATAGGGTCGCGGAGAGCCCAGTACTTC.

The chain carries TRBV3-1 (or the pseudogene TRBV3-2) and TRBJ1-2, with 10 bases aligning to TRBD1. V was clipped by 4 bases and J by 4 bases; unmatched bases: 9. This CDR3 region has 16 residues. Germline CDR1 reads LGHDT; CDR2 reads YNNKEL (reference sequence). The CDR3 loop reads CASSRETGGSVYGYTF. The CDR3 DNA reads TGTGCCAGCAGCCGAGAGACAGGGGGCAGTGTCTATGGCTACACCTTC.

The rearrangement uses TRBV6-5 and TRBJ2-5; TRBD1 agrees at 8 bases. The CDR3 consists of 15 residues. Germline lookup yields CDR1 MNHEY and CDR2 SVGAGI. V dropped 5 bases and J dropped 5; count of bases not matched to a gene: 10. CDR3 amino acids: CASSLSRGQWETQYF. CDR3 nucleotide sequence: TGTGCCAGCAGTCTATCCAGGGGGCAGTGGGAGACCCAGTACTTC.

The count of this clone is one. The gene calls are TRBV11-1 and TRBJ2-6; D uncertain. This CDR3 is built from 14 residues. V dropped 2 bases and J dropped 0 bases, with 2 bases sitting between them. The germline CDR1 and CDR2 sequences are SGHAT and FQDESV (reference sequence). CDR3 nucleotides: TGTGCCAGCAGCTTACTCTCTGGGGCCAACGTCCTGACTTTC. Amino acid sequence: CASSLLSGANVLTF.

Of note for this clone: Sequence at one end of the junction differs from germline and may be a read error. The chain links TRBV7-7 to TRBJ2-5; 8 nucleotides line up with TRBD2. Per the germline V gene, CDR1 is SSHAT and CDR2 is FNYEAQ (reference sequence). This CDR3 comprises 15 residues. The CDR3 DNA reads as TGTGCTAGCAGCTTAGGGAGGCGGGGGGAAGAGACCCAGTACTTC. Its translation: CASSLGRRGEETQYF. Full variable domain (rest looked up from reference TRBV7-7 and TRBJ2-5): GAGVSQSPRYKVTKRGQDVTLRCDPISSHATLYWYQQALGQGPEFLTYFNYEAQPDKSGLPSDRFSAERPEGSISTLTIQRTEQRDSAMYRCASSLGRRGEETQYFGPGTRLLVL.

The rearrangement links TRBV3-1 (or the pseudogene TRBV3-2) to TRBJ2-5, with D possibly TRBD1 on 6 matching bases. Germline-derived CDR1 and CDR2 are LGHDT and YNNKEL (reference sequence). This CDR3 spans 15 amino acids. V lost 0 bases to trimming and J lost 2 bases, with 10 bases between them. CDR3 sequence reads: CASSQDTGQQETQYF. As DNA, the CDR3 is TGTGCCAGCAGCCAAGACACAGGGCAACAAGAGACCCAGTACTTC.